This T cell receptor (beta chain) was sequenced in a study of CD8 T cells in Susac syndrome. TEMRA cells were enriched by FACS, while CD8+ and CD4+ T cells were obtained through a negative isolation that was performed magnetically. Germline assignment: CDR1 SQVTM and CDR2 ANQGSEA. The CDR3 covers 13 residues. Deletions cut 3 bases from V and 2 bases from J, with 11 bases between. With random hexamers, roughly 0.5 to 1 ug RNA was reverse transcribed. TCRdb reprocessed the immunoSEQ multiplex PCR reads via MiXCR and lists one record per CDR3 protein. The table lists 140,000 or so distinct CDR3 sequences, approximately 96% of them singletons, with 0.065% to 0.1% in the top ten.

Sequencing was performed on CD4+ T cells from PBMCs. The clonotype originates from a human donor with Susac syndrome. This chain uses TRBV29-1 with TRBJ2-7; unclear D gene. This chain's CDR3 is CSVEIPPPYEQYF. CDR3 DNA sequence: TGCAGCGTTGAGATCCCTCCTCCCTACGAGCAGTACTTC.